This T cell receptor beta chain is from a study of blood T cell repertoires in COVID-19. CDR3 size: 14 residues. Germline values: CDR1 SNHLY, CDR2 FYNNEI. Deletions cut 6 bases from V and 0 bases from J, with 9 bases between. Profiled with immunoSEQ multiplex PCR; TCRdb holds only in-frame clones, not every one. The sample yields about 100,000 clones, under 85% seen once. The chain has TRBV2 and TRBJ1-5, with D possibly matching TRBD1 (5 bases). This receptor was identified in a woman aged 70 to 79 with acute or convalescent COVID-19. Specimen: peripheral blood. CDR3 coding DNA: TGTGCCAGCAGCTATGACAGTAGCAATCAGCCCCAGCATTTT. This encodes CASSYDSSNQPQHF.